This T cell receptor (beta chain) was captured by sequencing in a study of shared clonotypes between healthy human individuals. CDR1 is MDHEN and CDR2 is SYDVKM in the germline V gene. The CDR3 runs to 14 residues. V was clipped by 6 bases and J by 8 bases; unmatched bases: 8. CD45RO-negative, CCR7-selected cells formed the naive CD8 fraction, which excluded terminally differentiated effector memory CD45RA+ cells. Free of recent acute infections or vaccinations, the donors were healthy HIV-negative adults. This table comes from immunoSEQ multiplex PCR, and its TCRdb copy is limited to in-frame clones, with some not included. The table lists around 2,000,000 clones, over 85% of them singletons. A single count supports this clone.

The V gene is TRBV28, the J gene TRBJ1-5; 9 bases match TRBD1. The sample taken for sequencing was naive CD8+ T cells sorted from blood. The TCR sequence derives from a man aged 18 to 30 in good health. This chain's CDR3 is CASSYDRGGEPQHF. CDR3 nucleotides: TGTGCCAGCAGCTATGACAGGGGGGGGGAGCCCCAGCATTTT.